This TCR beta chain stems from a study of glioma-infiltrating T cells. This clonotype was detected ten times or more. Amplification of TCR alpha and beta CDR3 regions from RNA used iRepertoire nested multiplex PCR. Input was about 85-450 ng of tissue mRNA or PBMC total RNA. Using its own MiXCR run on the multiplex PCR reads, TCRdb lists one record per CDR3 protein. The sample includes under 200,000 distinct CDR3 sequences, about 31% of them seen just once. Sequencing was done on a sample of glioma tissue, nonneoplastic brain tissue, or PBMCs (not recorded which). This receptor was obtained from a human donor with low-grade glioma or glioblastoma, undergoing nonglioma brain surgery, or in good health (not recorded which).

For the CDR3, the DNA is TGTGCCAGCAGCCAAGATGGAACGTTGGGAATTCAGCCCCAGCATTTT. Translated, it gives CASSQDGTLGIQPQHF. The rearrangement uses TRBV3-1 and TRBJ1-5; D remains ambiguous. Trimming pared 0 bases from V and 6 bases from J, leaving 15 bases between. The CDR3 runs to 16 residues. Looked up from germline, CDR1 is LGHDT and CDR2 is YNNKEL (reference sequence).